This entry lists 24 T cell receptor beta chains sequenced from one sample in a study of T cells after yellow fever vaccination. TCRdb re-derived calls from the 5' RACE reads in MiXCR, one entry per CDR3 protein. The data hold around 60,000 distinct CDR3 sequences, with approximately 6% observed a single time. This specimen consisted of PBMCs, either bulk or a sorted T-cell subset (CD4+, CD8+, memory, or dextramer-sorted; not recorded which), obtained on the day of the yellow fever booster vaccination. These receptors were taken from a man aged 18 to 29 who received the YFV17D yellow fever vaccine.

This clonotype turned up a few times. The chain uses TRBV12-3 or TRBV12-4 and TRBJ2-7; 13 bases are shared with TRBD2. After removal of 5 bases from V and 1 base from J, the junction contained 2 bases not matched to a gene. The CDR3 has 15 residues. The CDR3 nucleotides read TGTGCCAGCAGTACTAGCGGGGGGGGTTCCTACGAGCAGTACTTC. Residues: CASSTSGGGSYEQYF.

This clonotype was seen at least ten times. CDR3 residues: CASSLGLTDTQYF. The CDR3 DNA is TGCGCCAGCAGCTTGGGACTCACAGATACGCAGTATTTT. V and J are TRBV5-1 and TRBJ2-3, with D unresolved. From germline, CDR1 is SGHRS and CDR2 YFSETQ. Trimming pared 0 bases from V and 2 bases from J, leaving 4 bases between. The CDR3 length is 13 residues.

In regard to this clonotype: A much more abundant neighbour one base away suggests this may be a read error. This chain links TRBV7-6 with TRBJ2-7; no clear D. V lost 1 base to trimming and J lost 2 bases, with 12 bases between them. The V gene's germline CDR1 is SGHVS and CDR2 FNYEAQ. The CDR3 contains 15 residues. The CDR3 here is CASSLGFGLTYEQYF. The CDR3 coding sequence is TGTGCCAGCAGCTTAGGGTTTGGCCTCACCTACGAGCAGTACTTC.

This clonotype was observed at least ten times. CDR3 DNA sequence: TGCGCCAGCAGCTCGGGGACAGGGGGCCTCGAGCAGTACGTC. Amino acids: CASSSGTGGLEQYV. The chain carries TRBV5-1 and TRBJ2-7; 12 positions agree with TRBD1. CDR1 and CDR2 (germline): SGHRS, YFSETQ. The CDR3 has 14 amino acids. V was clipped by 3 bases and J by 6 bases; unmatched bases: 4.

This clonotype has just a few counts. The chain's CDR3 is CASRTVARAFF. Here the CDR3 DNA reads TGTGCCAGTAGGACAGTCGCTAGAGCTTTCTTT. The chain couples TRBV19 to TRBJ1-1; the D gene is possibly TRBD1 (5 bases). Trimming pared 6 bases from V and 10 bases from J, leaving 12 bases between. This CDR3 contains 11 residues. Germline-derived CDR1 and CDR2 are LNHDA and SQIVND (reference sequence). Based on the CDR3 plus reference TRBV19 and TRBJ1-1, the full variable domain is DGGITQSPKYLFRKEGQNVTLSCEQNLNHDAMYWYRQDPGQGLRLIYYSQIVNDFQKGDIAEGYSVSREKKESFPLTVTSAQKNPTAFYLCASRTVARAFFGQGTRLTVV.

This clonotype was observed a handful of times. The rearrangement links TRBV12-3 or TRBV12-4 to TRBJ1-4; D is undetermined. The CDR3 is 13 amino acids. Trimming stripped 2 bases from V and 6 bases from J, with 7 bases between. In DNA form, the CDR3 reads TGTGCCAGCAGTTTAACTACAGATGAAAAACTGTTTTTT. Protein product: CASSLTTDEKLFF.

This clonotype was picked up a small number of times. The J gene is TRBJ2-7, the V gene TRBV5-4; D ambiguous. This CDR3 is built from 13 residues. Trimming removed 4 bases from V and 7 bases from J, with 15 bases in between. Germline V gene lookup returns CDR1 SGHNT and CDR2 YYREEE (reference sequence). Here the CDR3 reads CASSGWEDREQYF. Here the CDR3 DNA reads TGTGCCAGCAGCGGCTGGGAAGATAGGGAGCAGTACTTC.

This clonotype was observed many times. This sequence joins TRBV7-9 and TRBJ2-3; 13 bases map to TRBD2. Germline-derived CDR1 and CDR2 are SEHNR and FQNEAQ (reference sequence). The CDR3 extends over 16 amino acids. V dropped 5 bases and J dropped 6; count of bases not matched to a gene: 8. The CDR3 is CASSETSGGSLDTQYF. The CDR3 nucleotides read TGTGCCAGCAGCGAGACTAGCGGGGGGTCCCTGGATACGCAGTATTTT.

This clonotype occurred a few times. The rearrangement joins TRBV4-1 to TRBJ2-7, with D possibly TRBD2 on 7 matching bases. This CDR3 has 14 residues. The germline V and J ends were trimmed by 4 bases and 2 bases, with 12 bases remaining between them. The germline V gene has CDR1 MGHRA and CDR2 YSYEKL. CDR3 in amino acids: CASSPREGAYEQYF. DNA for the CDR3: TGCGCCAGCAGCCCCAGGGAGGGGGCCTACGAGCAGTACTTC.

The V and J genes are TRBV4-3 and TRBJ1-5, with D uncertain. V was cut by 6 bases and J by 0 bases, with 9 bases left in between. This CDR3 is built from 14 residues. The germline V gene encodes CDR1 LGHNA and CDR2 YSLEER. The CDR3 nucleotides are TGCGCCAGCAGTGCCGAGTATAGCAATCAGCCCCAGCATTTT. It yields the protein CASSAEYSNQPQHF.

This clonotype turned up a few times. The CDR3 DNA reads TGTGCCAGCAGCCGAAGGGGACAGGACTACACCTTC. It encodes CASSRRGQDYTF. V gene TRBV3-1 combines with J gene TRBJ1-2, with 8 positions matching TRBD1. V was pared by 4 bases and J by 10 bases, with 5 bases of the junction left unmatched. This CDR3 region has 12 residues. Germline V gene data show CDR1 as LGHDT and CDR2 as YNNKEL (reference sequence).

This clonotype came up many times. This chain joins TRBV7-6 and TRBJ2-7; TRBD1 agrees at 8 bases. CDR1 is SGHVS and CDR2 is FNYEAQ in the germline V gene. V shed 5 bases, J shed 4 bases, and the junction held 4 bases outside the gene matches. The CDR3 has 13 amino acids. The CDR3 DNA reads as TGTGCCAGCAGCCACAGGGGGATGTACGAGCAGTACTTC. The encoded protein is CASSHRGMYEQYF.

In this sample, this clonotype turned up many times. This rearrangement joins TRBV5-1 to TRBJ1-1; D not resolved. The CDR3 loop spans 15 amino acids. Germline V CDR1 and CDR2: SGHRS, YFSETQ. Trimming took off 4 bases at V and 3 bases at J, with 16 bases between the two ends. This CDR3 reads CASSRSLNGDTEAFF. The CDR3 DNA follows: TGCGCCAGCAGCAGGAGCCTCAACGGGGACACTGAAGCTTTCTTT. Combining the CDR3 with reference TRBV5-1 and TRBJ1-1 gives the whole variable domain KAGVTQTPRYLIKTRGQQVTLSCSPISGHRSVSWYQQTPGQGLQFLFEYFSETQRNKGNFPGRFSGRQFSNSRSEMNVSTLELGDSALYLCASSRSLNGDTEAFFGQGTRLTVV.

This clonotype was recorded many times. The V call is TRBV15, the J call TRBJ2-1, with 7 bases lining up with TRBD2. This CDR3 is built from 17 residues. J was trimmed by 2 bases and V by 0 bases; bases with no gene match: 7. The germline V gene encodes CDR1 LNHNV and CDR2 YYDKDF (reference sequence). CDR3 bases: TGTGCCACCAGCAGAGATCTGGGCGGGAGCGCCTACAATGAGCAGTTCTTC. Translating gives CATSRDLGGSAYNEQFF.

The table lists this clonotype with many counts. The chain has TRBV20-1 and TRBJ1-3; the match to TRBD1 covers 7 bases. CDR3 length: 15 residues. CDR1 and CDR2 (germline): DFQATT, SNEGSKA (reference sequence). V lost 0 bases and J lost 0; bases outside the gene matches: 2. CDR3 nucleotides: TGCAGTGCTAGAGATCGGACAGGCTCTGGAAACACCATATATTTT. This translates into CSARDRTGSGNTIYF.

This clonotype has at least ten counts. The V call is TRBV7-9, the J call TRBJ2-5; D not resolved. The V and J ends lost 3 bases and 1 base respectively, with 6 bases between them. Germline CDR1 reads SEHNR; CDR2 reads FQNEAQ (reference sequence). The CDR3 loop spans 13 amino acids. The CDR3 DNA reads TGTGCCAGCAGCTTTGAGTCCCAAGAGACCCAGTACTTC. Amino acid sequence: CASSFESQETQYF.

This clonotype has at least ten counts. The V call is TRBV4-3, the J call TRBJ2-7; 7 bases fit TRBD1. The CDR3 extends over 14 amino acids. CDR1 and CDR2 (germline): LGHNA, YSLEER. V was pared by 3 bases and J by 3 bases, with 5 bases of the junction left unmatched. CDR3 bases: TGCGCCAGCAGCCATCCGGACAGGAACTACGAGCAGTACGTC. Its protein product is CASSHPDRNYEQYV.

There are a few counts of this clonotype. The genes are TRBV19 and TRBJ2-1, with D tentatively TRBD1 or TRBD2 (6 bases each). This CDR3 spans 14 amino acids. Germline V gene sequence: CDR1 LNHDA, CDR2 SQIVND (reference sequence). V was clipped by 3 bases and J by 7 bases, with 13 bases between them. CDR3 loop: CASSIAGEENEQFF. CDR3 sequence (DNA): TGTGCCAGTAGTATCGCAGGGGAGGAAAATGAGCAGTTCTTC.

This clonotype has at least ten counts. The chain has TRBV27 and TRBJ1-5; a weak D match, TRBD1 (6 bases). Germline V gives CDR1 MNHEY, CDR2 SMNVEV (reference sequence). V was clipped by 3 bases and J by 8 bases, with 11 bases between them. The CDR3 loop spans 13 amino acids. The CDR3 sequence is CASSFGGWEPQHF. DNA for the CDR3: TGTGCCAGCAGTTTCGGGGGCTGGGAGCCCCAGCATTTT.

This clonotype occurred a few times. This sequence joins TRBV3-1 and TRBJ1-5; D is possibly TRBD1 (5 bases). Trimming pared 1 base from V and 6 bases from J, leaving 10 bases between. This CDR3 has 14 amino acids. Germline-derived CDR1 and CDR2 are LGHDT and YNNKEL (reference sequence). The CDR3 reads CASSQAPGFQPQHF. The CDR3 nucleotides read TGTGCCAGCAGCCAAGCTCCAGGGTTTCAGCCCCAGCATTTT.

This clonotype came up a few times. The genes are TRBV27 and TRBJ1-5; D gene unclear. This CDR3 is built from 13 residues. V was trimmed by 3 bases and J by 0 bases, leaving 3 bases between them. Per the germline V gene, CDR1 is MNHEY and CDR2 is SMNVEV (reference sequence). The CDR3 nucleotides read TGTGCCAGCAGTTTCTATAGCAATCAGCCCCAGCATTTT. Protein product: CASSFYSNQPQHF.

This clonotype has a count of ten or more. The chain joins TRBV15 to TRBJ2-1, with D perhaps TRBD1 or TRBD2 (5 bases each). This CDR3 has 14 residues. The germline V and J ends were trimmed by 6 bases and 2 bases, with 11 bases remaining between them. Germline V gene data show CDR1 as LNHNV and CDR2 as YYDKDF (reference sequence). In nucleotides, the CDR3 is TGTGCCACCAGTAGGGACCGGACCTACAATGAGCAGTTCTTC. Its protein product is CATSRDRTYNEQFF.

There are many counts of this clonotype. The chain carries TRBV18 and TRBJ2-1; D ambiguous. Trimming pared 2 bases from V and 10 bases from J, leaving 15 bases between. CDR1 and CDR2 from the germline V gene are KGHSH and LQKENI. CDR3 size: 14 residues. The CDR3 is CASSPSSGRREQFF. In DNA, the CDR3 is TGTGCCAGCTCACCATCCAGTGGACGCCGCGAGCAGTTCTTC.

The CDR3 is CASSAPGTSGISYNEQFF. The CDR3 DNA sequence: TGTGCCAGCAGCGCGCCCGGGACTAGCGGGATTTCCTACAATGAGCAGTTCTTC. V and J are TRBV7-9 and TRBJ2-1, with 13 nucleotides matching TRBD2. The CDR3 runs to 18 residues. Germline values: CDR1 SEHNR, CDR2 FQNEAQ (reference sequence). V was pared by 5 bases and J by 1 base, with 8 bases of the junction left unmatched.